Shown below are 15 T cell receptor beta chains from a single sample sequenced in a study of lymphopenia after photon versus proton radiotherapy. The data were produced by immunoSEQ multiplex PCR, yet TCRdb's version contains in-frame clones alone and is incomplete. The data show around 30,000 clones, nearly 85% seen once. The sequencing used peripheral blood, collected from a patient treated with proton-based radiotherapy. These receptors all stem from a woman aged 70 to 79 with pancreatic cancer.

The chain is built from TRBV19 and TRBJ2-3; 7 bases fit TRBD1. Unmatched junction bases numbered 8, after V lost 6 bases and J lost 2 bases. The germline CDR1 and CDR2 sequences are LNHDA and SQIVND (reference sequence). CDR3 length: 15 amino acids. In DNA, the CDR3 is TGTGCCAGTAGCCTCGGGACAGTTTTCACAGATACGCAGTATTTT. Amino acid sequence: CASSLGTVFTDTQYF.

The chain recombines TRBV29-1 with TRBJ1-2; weak D call: TRBD1 (5 bases). V lost 4 bases to trimming and J lost 4 bases, with 22 bases between them. The germline CDR1 and CDR2 sequences are SQVTM and ANQGSEA. The CDR3 is 16 residues long. The CDR3 DNA follows: TGCAGCGTTGCTACAATCACCAGGGAAGGAACCTATGGCTACACCTTC. Encoded protein: CSVATITREGTYGYTF.

The genes are TRBV7-2 and TRBJ2-1; 12 nucleotides align to TRBD2. Per the germline V gene, CDR1 is SGHTA and CDR2 is FQGNSA. This CDR3 is 16 amino acids long. J lost 4 bases, V lost 7 bases, and 8 bases had no gene match. CDR3 residues: CASNRMLAGGYNEQFF. In DNA, the CDR3 is TGTGCCAGCAACCGTATGCTAGCGGGAGGGTACAATGAGCAGTTCTTC.

The chain uses TRBV14 and TRBJ2-7, with a weak D call TRBD1 (6 bases). Germline CDR1 is SGHDN and CDR2 is FVKESK. The CDR3 has 16 residues. V was cut by 4 bases and J by 1 base, with 17 bases left in between. Here the CDR3 reads CASSPQYRAKSYEQYF. Written as DNA, the CDR3 is TGTGCCAGCAGCCCTCAGTACAGGGCTAAATCCTACGAGCAGTACTTC.

The V and J genes are TRBV5-1 and TRBJ2-2, with TRBD1 as a possible D gene (5 bases). In germline, CDR1 is SGHRS, CDR2 YFSETQ. V was clipped by 6 bases and J by 6 bases, with 15 bases between them. The CDR3 sequence is 14 residues long. The CDR3 DNA reads TGCGCCAGCAACGAACAGGATCGATCCGGGGAGCTGTTTTTT. Residues: CASNEQDRSGELFF.

This sequence joins TRBV11-2 and TRBJ2-2; D possibly matches TRBD1 or TRBD2 (6 bases each). CDR1 is SGHAT and CDR2 is FQNNGV in the germline V gene. Trimming stripped 1 base from V and 1 base from J, with 16 bases between. The CDR3 loop spans 18 amino acids. CDR3 sequence (DNA): TGTGCCAGCAGCTTAGTGGTTTTCGGGGGCCGGAACACCGGGGAGCTGTTTTTT. Translation: CASSLVVFGGRNTGELFF. Looking up the rest from reference TRBV11-2 and TRBJ2-2 gives the full variable domain: EAGVAQSPRYKIIEKRQSVAFWCNPISGHATLYWYQQILGQGPKLLIQFQNNGVVDDSQLPKDRFSAERLKGVDSTLKIQPAKLEDSAVYLCASSLVVFGGRNTGELFFGEGSRLTVL.

The chain carries TRBV7-9 and TRBJ2-2; 12 nucleotides line up with TRBD2. J was trimmed by 4 bases and V by 3 bases; bases with no gene match: 0. The CDR3 has 15 amino acids. Germline CDR1 reads SEHNR; CDR2 reads FQNEAQ (reference sequence). The CDR3 is CASSLGLAGTGELFF. The CDR3 nucleotides read TGTGCCAGCAGCTTGGGACTAGCGGGCACCGGGGAGCTGTTTTTT.

J is TRBJ2-7 and V is TRBV4-3, with D unclear. V was clipped by 1 base and J by 3 bases, with 4 bases between them. This CDR3 has 12 amino acids. Germline assignment: CDR1 LGHNA and CDR2 YSLEER. The CDR3, as DNA: TGCGCCAGCAGCCAAGGCCGCTACGAGCAGTACTTC. Translating gives CASSQGRYEQYF.

This chain joins TRBV4-3 and TRBJ1-6; no firm D call. The germline V gene has CDR1 LGHNA and CDR2 YSLEER. CDR3 length: 15 residues. The V gene lost 0 bases and the J gene lost 10 bases, with 13 bases spanning the gap. CDR3 loop: CASSQDRVVGSPLHF. CDR3 nucleotide sequence: TGCGCCAGCAGCCAAGATCGGGTGGTTGGCTCACCCCTCCACTTT.

V usage is TRBV28 and J usage is TRBJ1-6; tentatively, D is TRBD1 (6 bases). Trimming stripped 5 bases from V and 7 bases from J, with 12 bases between. CDR3 length: 14 residues. The germline V gene encodes CDR1 MDHEN and CDR2 SYDVKM. The CDR3 here is CASSPRDTNSPLHF. DNA for the CDR3: TGTGCCAGCAGTCCCCGGGACACCAATTCACCCCTCCACTTT.

This chain connects TRBV9 to TRBJ1-4; D not resolved. The germline V gene has CDR1 SGDLS and CDR2 YYNGEE. This CDR3 region has 13 residues. Trimming cost V 1 base and J 8 bases, with 9 bases left between them. CDR3 bases: TGTGCCAGCAGCGTAAATGGGAACGAAAAACTGTTTTTT. This translates into CASSVNGNEKLFF. Looking up the rest from reference TRBV9 and TRBJ1-4 gives the full variable domain: DSGVTQTPKHLITATGQRVTLRCSPRSGDLSVYWYQQSLDQGLQFLIQYYNGEERAKGNILERFSAQQFPDLHSELNLSSLELGDSALYFCASSVNGNEKLFFGSGTQLSVL.

The gene calls are TRBV2 and TRBJ2-4; a possible D gene is TRBD2 (6 bases). CDR1 is SNHLY, CDR2 FYNNEI, per germline. The CDR3 totals 15 residues. V was pared by 8 bases and J by 0 bases, with 14 bases between. The CDR3 is CASGGLLIAKNIQYF. The CDR3 DNA reads TGTGCCAGCGGGGGACTCCTTATAGCCAAAAACATTCAGTACTTC.

The chain recombines TRBV6-6 with TRBJ2-3, with 10 bases matching TRBD2. The CDR3 loop spans 14 amino acids. V trimming: 6 bases; J trimming: 5 bases; junction bases outside the gene matches: 5. Per germline, CDR1 MNHNY and CDR2 SVGAGI (reference sequence). CDR3 nucleotides: TGTGCCAGCAGAACGACTAGCGGGCTAGATACGCAGTATTTT. Translating gives CASRTTSGLDTQYF.

The J gene is TRBJ2-7, the V gene TRBV5-1, with TRBD2 matching 13 bases. Germline V CDR1 and CDR2: SGHRS, YFSETQ. The CDR3 runs to 18 residues. The junction had 10 bases not matched to a gene; V was cut back by 3 bases and J by 1 base. The CDR3 loop reads CASSSFDRGLAGSYEQYF. DNA of the CDR3: TGCGCCAGCAGCTCCTTTGACAGGGGACTAGCGGGGTCCTACGAGCAGTACTTC.

This clone was seen a handful of times. The J gene is TRBJ1-1, the V gene TRBV13; no clear D. The V and J ends lost 2 bases and 4 bases respectively, with 5 bases between them. CDR1 and CDR2 from the germline V gene are PRHDT and FYEKMQ (reference sequence). CDR3 length: 12 residues. As DNA, the CDR3 is TGTGCCAGCAGCTTAAGGACCACTGAAGCTTTCTTT. The encoded protein is CASSLRTTEAFF.